This TCR beta chain was retrieved from a study of T-cell memory formation after mild COVID-19. The overall study: Clusters were largely donor specific.

General study results and limits: The authors did not confirm SARS-CoV-2 specificity of second-wave clones peaking day 37. Cross-reactive memory apparently joined, as some responding clones appeared in pre-infection memory. Mainly CM and EM harbored the contracting CD4+ clones; mainly EMRA harbored the CD8+ ones.

This clonotype was observed a handful of times. The antigen is unknown. Trimming took 5 bases from V and 5 from J; bases not matched to a gene: 11. The germline V gene has CDR1 KGHSH and CDR2 LQKENI. The CDR3 has 15 residues. TCRdb redid the calling of the 5' RACE reads with MiXCR, one entry per CDR3 protein. Here the sample spans around 150,000 distinct CDR3 sequences, 25% to 40% being singletons. This TCR was sampled from an adult woman who had mild COVID-19 (a few samples of this study predate the infection). Cell type and time point are not known. The sample was PBMCs or a T cell subset sorted from them (not recorded which). The V gene is TRBV18, the J gene TRBJ2-5; 7 nucleotides agree with TRBD1. CDR3 sequence reads: CASSSQGQEWETQYF. The CDR3 nucleotides are TGTGCCAGCTCATCACAGGGGCAGGAATGGGAGACCCAGTACTTC.